The source of this TCR beta chain is a study of blood T cell repertoires in COVID-19. Only in-frame clones appear in the TCRdb table, and some are missing; sequencing was by immunoSEQ multiplex PCR. The table shows more than 90,000 clones, with around 72% occurring only once. This clone was seen a handful of times. The length of the CDR3 is 13 residues. CDR1 and CDR2 (germline): SQVTM, ANQGSEA. With 4 bases removed from V and 2 bases from J, the gap between germline ends came to 9 bases. The V call is TRBV29-1, the J call TRBJ1-5; no clear D gene. The sequence derives from a woman aged 60-75 years in a cohort sampled during active or convalescent COVID-19. Sequencing used peripheral blood. CDR3 residues: CSVGSLGNQPQHF. CDR3 nucleotides: TGCAGCGTTGGTTCCCTTGGCAATCAGCCCCAGCATTTT.